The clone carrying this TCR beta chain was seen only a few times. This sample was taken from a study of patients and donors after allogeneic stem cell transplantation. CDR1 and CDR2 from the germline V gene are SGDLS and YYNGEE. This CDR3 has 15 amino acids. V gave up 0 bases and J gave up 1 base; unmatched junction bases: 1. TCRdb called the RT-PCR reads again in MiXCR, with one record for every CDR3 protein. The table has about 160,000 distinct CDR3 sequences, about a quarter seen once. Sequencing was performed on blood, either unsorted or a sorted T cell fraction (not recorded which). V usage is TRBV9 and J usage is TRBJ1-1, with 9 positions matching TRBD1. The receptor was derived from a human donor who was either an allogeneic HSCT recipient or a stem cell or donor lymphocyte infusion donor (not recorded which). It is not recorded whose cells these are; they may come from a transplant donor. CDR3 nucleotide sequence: TGTGCCAGCAGCGTAGTGGACAGGGGGAACACTGAAGCTTTCTTT. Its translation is CASSVVDRGNTEAFF.